A selection of T cell receptor beta chains follows, all from one sample in a study of shared clonotypes between healthy human individuals. Libraries were prepared by immunoSEQ multiplex PCR; TCRdb keeps only in-frame clonotypes and omits some of them. The sample includes 1,500,000 or so clones, about 98.5% of them seen just once. The sample consisted of naive CD4+ T cells sorted from blood. The source of these receptors is a young man in good health. Each CDR3 is given with its conserved first and last residue. Fields, in order: D gene, V gene, J gene, clone size, CDR3 protein, CDR3 DNA. The D gene is left open where the match is weak. The listing skips clone size in some rows; elsewhere it reads once, few, many or a size class.

TRBD1	TRBV10-1	TRBJ1-2	-	CASSEQGQVNYGYTF	TGCGCCAGCAGTGAACAGGGACAGGTGAACTATGGCTACACCTTC
TRBD1	TRBV5-1	TRBJ2-7	-	CASSLGEDRAGEQYF	TGCGCCAGCAGCTTGGGTGAAGACAGGGCGGGCGAGCAGTACTTC
-	TRBV7-9	TRBJ2-2	-	CASSLALTGELFF	TGTGCCAGCAGCTTAGCGCTCACCGGGGAGCTGTTTTTT
TRBD1	TRBV27	TRBJ2-7	once	CASRRQGPTYEQYF	TGTGCCAGCAGAAGACAGGGGCCCACCTACGAGCAGTACTTC
TRBD2	TRBV10-3	TRBJ2-3	-	CAISDSGRGADTQYF	TGTGCCATCAGTGATAGCGGGAGAGGGGCAGATACGCAGTATTTT
-	TRBV5-1	TRBJ2-1	-	CASSYELNEQFF	TGCGCCAGCAGCTACGAACTCAATGAGCAGTTCTTC
-	TRBV5-1	TRBJ2-5	-	CASSSIWSGQETQYF	TGCGCCAGCAGCTCGATCTGGAGCGGGCAAGAGACCCAGTACTTC
-	TRBV30	TRBJ2-3	-	CAWSVGGRSTDTQYF	TGTGCCTGGAGTGTAGGTGGACGCTCCACAGATACGCAGTATTTT
-	TRBV2	TRBJ2-3	-	CASSFGQSSTDTQYF	TGTGCCAGCAGTTTTGGACAGTCTAGCACAGATACGCAGTATTTT
-	TRBV14	TRBJ1-1	-	CASSHRANRGTEAFF	TGTGCCAGCAGCCACAGGGCTAACCGGGGTACTGAAGCTTTCTTT
TRBD2	TRBV5-1	TRBJ2-3	-	CASSLGLAGEDTQYF	TGCGCCAGCAGCTTGGGACTAGCGGGAGAAGATACGCAGTATTTT
-	TRBV29-1	TRBJ2-2	-	CSVGPRGANTGELFF	TGCAGCGTTGGCCCCAGGGGGGCGAACACCGGGGAGCTGTTTTTT
-	TRBV27	TRBJ2-6	-	CATTPGRKESGANVLTF	TGTGCCACAACTCCCGGGAGAAAGGAGTCGGGGGCCAACGTCCTGACTTTC
-	TRBV15	TRBJ2-1	-	CATGGDLSSYNEQFF	TGTGCCACCGGAGGGGATCTAAGCTCCTACAATGAGCAGTTCTTC
-	TRBV5-1	TRBJ1-1	once	CASSSGQPVAEAFF	TGCGCCAGCAGCTCTGGACAGCCGGTCGCTGAAGCTTTCTTT
-	TRBV5-1	TRBJ1-4	-	CASSFGAPSGDEKLFF	TGCGCCAGCAGCTTCGGGGCCCCCTCGGGCGATGAAAAACTGTTTTTT
-	TRBV18	TRBJ2-6	-	CASSPFKESSGANVLTF	TGTGCCAGCTCACCATTTAAGGAAAGCTCTGGGGCCAACGTCCTGACTTTC
TRBD1	TRBV27	TRBJ2-7	-	CASSPGTGGGQQYF	TGTGCCAGCAGCCCCGGGACAGGGGGCGGGCAGCAGTACTTC
TRBD1	TRBV19	TRBJ1-1	once	CASSIRRGSNTEAFF	TGTGCCAGTAGTATTCGCAGGGGGTCCAACACTGAAGCTTTCTTT
-	TRBV5-4	TRBJ1-1	-	CASSPQVNTEAFF	TGTGCCAGCAGTCCCCAGGTGAACACTGAAGCTTTCTTT
TRBD2	TRBV10-3	TRBJ2-5	-	CASRAGVNEETQYF	TGTGCCAGCCGGGCGGGAGTTAACGAAGAGACCCAGTACTTC
-	TRBV5-5	TRBJ2-7	-	CASTHEGLRLDEQYF	TGTGCCAGCACCCACGAGGGGCTAAGGCTCGACGAGCAGTACTTC
-	TRBV28	TRBJ2-5	-	CASSFPGTQETQYF	TGTGCCAGCAGTTTCCCCGGGACACAAGAGACCCAGTACTTC